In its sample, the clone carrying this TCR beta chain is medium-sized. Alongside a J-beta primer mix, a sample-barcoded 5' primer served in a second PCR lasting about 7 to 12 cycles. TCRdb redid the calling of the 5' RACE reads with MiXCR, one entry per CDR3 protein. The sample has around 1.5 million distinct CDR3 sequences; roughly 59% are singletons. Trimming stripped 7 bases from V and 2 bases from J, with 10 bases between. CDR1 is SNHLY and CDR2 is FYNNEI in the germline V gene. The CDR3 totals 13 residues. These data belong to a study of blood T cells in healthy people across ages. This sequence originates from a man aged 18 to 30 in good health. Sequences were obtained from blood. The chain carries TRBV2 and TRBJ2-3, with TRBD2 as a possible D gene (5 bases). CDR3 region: CASTEENTDTQYF. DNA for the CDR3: TGTGCCAGCACGGAGGAGAACACAGATACGCAGTATTTT.